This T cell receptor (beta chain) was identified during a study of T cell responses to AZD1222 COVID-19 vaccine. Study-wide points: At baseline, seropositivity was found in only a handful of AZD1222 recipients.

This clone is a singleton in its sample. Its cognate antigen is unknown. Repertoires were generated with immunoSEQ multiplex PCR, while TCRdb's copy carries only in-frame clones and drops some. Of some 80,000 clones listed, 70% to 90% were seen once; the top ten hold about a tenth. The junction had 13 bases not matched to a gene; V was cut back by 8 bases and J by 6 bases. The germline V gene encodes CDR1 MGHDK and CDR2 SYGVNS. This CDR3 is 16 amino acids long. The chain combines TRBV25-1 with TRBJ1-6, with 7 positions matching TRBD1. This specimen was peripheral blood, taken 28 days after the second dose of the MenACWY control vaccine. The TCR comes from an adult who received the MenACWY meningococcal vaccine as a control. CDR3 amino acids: CASRDRVSGSNSPLHF. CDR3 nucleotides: TGTGCCAGCCGAGACAGGGTTTCGGGCTCTAATTCACCCCTCCACTTT. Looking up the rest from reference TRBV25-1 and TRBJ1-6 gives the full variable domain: EADIYQTPRYLVIGTGKKITLECSQTMGHDKMYWYQQDPGMELHLIHYSYGVNSTEKGDLSSESTVSRIRTEHFPLTLESARPSHTSQYLCASRDRVSGSNSPLHFGNGTRLTVT.